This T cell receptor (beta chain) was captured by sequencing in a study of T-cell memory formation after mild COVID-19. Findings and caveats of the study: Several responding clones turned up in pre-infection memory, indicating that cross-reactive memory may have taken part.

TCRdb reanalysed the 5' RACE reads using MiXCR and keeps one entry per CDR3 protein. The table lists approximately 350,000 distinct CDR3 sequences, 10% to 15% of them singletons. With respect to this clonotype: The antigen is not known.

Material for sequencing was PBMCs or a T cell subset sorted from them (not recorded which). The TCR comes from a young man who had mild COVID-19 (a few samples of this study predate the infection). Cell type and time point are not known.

The chain's CDR3 is CASSLSDRSTYNEQFF. The DNA of the CDR3 is TGCGCCAGCAGCTTGTCGGACAGGTCCACCTACAATGAGCAGTTCTTC. The rearrangement links TRBV5-1 to TRBJ2-1; 7 bases agree with TRBD1. Germline-derived CDR1 and CDR2 are SGHRS and YFSETQ. J lost 2 bases, V lost 1 base, and 6 bases had no gene match. The CDR3 runs 16 residues.